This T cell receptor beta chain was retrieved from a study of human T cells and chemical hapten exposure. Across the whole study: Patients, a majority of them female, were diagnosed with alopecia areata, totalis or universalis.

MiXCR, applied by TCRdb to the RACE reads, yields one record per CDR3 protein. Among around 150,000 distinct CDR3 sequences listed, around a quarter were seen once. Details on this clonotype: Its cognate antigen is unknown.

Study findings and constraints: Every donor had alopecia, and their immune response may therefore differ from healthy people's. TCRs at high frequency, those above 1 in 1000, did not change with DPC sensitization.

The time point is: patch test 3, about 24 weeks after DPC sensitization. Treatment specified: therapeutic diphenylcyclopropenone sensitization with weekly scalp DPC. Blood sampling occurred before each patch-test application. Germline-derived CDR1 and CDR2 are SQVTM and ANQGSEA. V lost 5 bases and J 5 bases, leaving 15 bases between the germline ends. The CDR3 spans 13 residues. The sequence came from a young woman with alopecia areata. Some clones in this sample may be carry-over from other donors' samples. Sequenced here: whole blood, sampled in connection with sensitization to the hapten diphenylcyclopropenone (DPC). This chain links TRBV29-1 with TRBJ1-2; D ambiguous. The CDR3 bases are TGCAGCGTTTTTGACCCCGTAGGATATGGCTACACCTTC. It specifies CSVFDPVGYGYTF.